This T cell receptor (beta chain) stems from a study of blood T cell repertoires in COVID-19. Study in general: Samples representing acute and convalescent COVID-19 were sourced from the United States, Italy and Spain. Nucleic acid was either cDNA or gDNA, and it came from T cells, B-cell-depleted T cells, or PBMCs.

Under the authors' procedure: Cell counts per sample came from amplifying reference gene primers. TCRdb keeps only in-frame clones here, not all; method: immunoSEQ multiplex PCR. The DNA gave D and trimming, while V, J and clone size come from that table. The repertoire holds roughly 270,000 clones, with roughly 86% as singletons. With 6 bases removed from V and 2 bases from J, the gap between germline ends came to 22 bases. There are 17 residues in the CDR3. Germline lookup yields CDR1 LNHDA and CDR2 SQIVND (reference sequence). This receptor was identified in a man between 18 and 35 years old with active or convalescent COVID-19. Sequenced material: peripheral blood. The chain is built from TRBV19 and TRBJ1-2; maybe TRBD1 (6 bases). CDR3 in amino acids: CASRPGTLPRINYGYTF. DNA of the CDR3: TGTGCCAGTAGACCCGGGACACTCCCAAGGATCAACTATGGCTACACCTTC.